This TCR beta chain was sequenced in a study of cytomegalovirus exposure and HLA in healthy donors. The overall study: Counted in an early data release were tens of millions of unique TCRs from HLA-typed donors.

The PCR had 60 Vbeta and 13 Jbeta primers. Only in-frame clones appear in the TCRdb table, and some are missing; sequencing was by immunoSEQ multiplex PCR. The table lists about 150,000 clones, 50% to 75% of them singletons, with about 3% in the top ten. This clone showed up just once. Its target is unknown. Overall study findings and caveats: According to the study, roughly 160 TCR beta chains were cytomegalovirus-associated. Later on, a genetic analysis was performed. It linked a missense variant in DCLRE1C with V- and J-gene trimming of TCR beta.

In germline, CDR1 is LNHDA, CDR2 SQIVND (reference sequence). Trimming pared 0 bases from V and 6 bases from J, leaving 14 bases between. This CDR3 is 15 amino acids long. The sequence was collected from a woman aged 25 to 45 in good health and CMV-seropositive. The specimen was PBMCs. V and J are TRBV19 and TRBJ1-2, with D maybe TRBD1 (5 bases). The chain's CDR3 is CASSIDGRATNGYTF. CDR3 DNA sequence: TGTGCCAGTAGTATAGACGGCAGGGCGACGAATGGCTACACCTTC. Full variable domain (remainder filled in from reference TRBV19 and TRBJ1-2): DGGITQSPKYLFRKEGQNVTLSCEQNLNHDAMYWYRQDPGQGLRLIYYSQIVNDFQKGDIAEGYSVSREKKESFPLTVTSAQKNPTAFYLCASSIDGRATNGYTFGSGTRLTVV.